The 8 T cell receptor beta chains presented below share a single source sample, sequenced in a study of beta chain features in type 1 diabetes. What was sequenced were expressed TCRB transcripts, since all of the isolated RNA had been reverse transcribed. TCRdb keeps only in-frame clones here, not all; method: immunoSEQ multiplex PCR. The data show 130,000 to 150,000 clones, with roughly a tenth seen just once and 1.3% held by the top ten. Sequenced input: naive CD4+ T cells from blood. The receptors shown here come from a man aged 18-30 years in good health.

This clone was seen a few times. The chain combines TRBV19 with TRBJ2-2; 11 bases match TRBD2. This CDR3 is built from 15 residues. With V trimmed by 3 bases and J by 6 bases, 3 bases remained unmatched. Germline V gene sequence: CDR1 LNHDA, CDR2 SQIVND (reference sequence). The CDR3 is CASSISGGAAGELFF. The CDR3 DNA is TGTGCCAGTAGTATTAGCGGGGGGGCTGCCGGGGAGCTGTTTTTT.

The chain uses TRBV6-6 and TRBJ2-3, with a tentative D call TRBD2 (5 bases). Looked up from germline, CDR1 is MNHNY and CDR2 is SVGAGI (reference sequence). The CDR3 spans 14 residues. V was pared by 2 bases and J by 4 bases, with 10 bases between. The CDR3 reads CASSYPGSADTQYF. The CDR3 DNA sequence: TGTGCCAGCAGTTACCCGGGATCTGCAGATACGCAGTATTTT.

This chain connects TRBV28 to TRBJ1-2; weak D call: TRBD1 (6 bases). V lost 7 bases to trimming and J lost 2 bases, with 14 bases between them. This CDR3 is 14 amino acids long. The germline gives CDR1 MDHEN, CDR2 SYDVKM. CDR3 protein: CASIVSGANYGYTF. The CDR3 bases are TGTGCCAGCATTGTCTCAGGGGCAAACTATGGCTACACCTTC.

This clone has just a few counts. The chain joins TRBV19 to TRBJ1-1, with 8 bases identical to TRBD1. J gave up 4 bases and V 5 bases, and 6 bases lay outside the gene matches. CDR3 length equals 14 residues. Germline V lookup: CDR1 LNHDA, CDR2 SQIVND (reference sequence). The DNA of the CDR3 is TGTGCCAGTAGTGGGCGGGACAGGATCACTGAAGCTTTCTTT. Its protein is CASSGRDRITEAFF. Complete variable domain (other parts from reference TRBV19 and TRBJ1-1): DGGITQSPKYLFRKEGQNVTLSCEQNLNHDAMYWYRQDPGQGLRLIYYSQIVNDFQKGDIAEGYSVSREKKESFPLTVTSAQKNPTAFYLCASSGRDRITEAFFGQGTRLTVV.

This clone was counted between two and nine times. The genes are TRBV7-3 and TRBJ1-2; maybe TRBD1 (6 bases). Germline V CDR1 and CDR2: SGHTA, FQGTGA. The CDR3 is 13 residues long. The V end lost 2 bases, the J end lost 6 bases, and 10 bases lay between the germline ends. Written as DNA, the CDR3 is TGTGCCAGCAGCTTACTGTCAGGGGATGGCTACACCTTC. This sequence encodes CASSLLSGDGYTF. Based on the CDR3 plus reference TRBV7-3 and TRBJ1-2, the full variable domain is GAGVSQTPSNKVTEKGKYVELRCDPISGHTALYWYRQSLGQGPEFLIYFQGTGAADDSGLPNDRFFAVRPEGSVSTLKIQRTERGDSAVYLCASSLLSGDGYTFGSGTRLTVV.

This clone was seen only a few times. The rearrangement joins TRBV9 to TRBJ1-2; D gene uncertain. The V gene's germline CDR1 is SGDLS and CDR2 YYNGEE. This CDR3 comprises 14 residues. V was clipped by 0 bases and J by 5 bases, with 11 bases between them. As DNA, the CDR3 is TGTGCCAGCAGCGTAGGGGAAAGGACTTATGGCTACACCTTC. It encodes CASSVGERTYGYTF.

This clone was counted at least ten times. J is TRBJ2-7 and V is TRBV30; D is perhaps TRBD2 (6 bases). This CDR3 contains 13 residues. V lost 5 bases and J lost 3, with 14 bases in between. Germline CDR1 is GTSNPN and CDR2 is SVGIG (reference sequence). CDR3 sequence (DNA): TGTGCCTGGGCGCGGGATCCCCTCTACGAGCAGTACTTC. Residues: CAWARDPLYEQYF. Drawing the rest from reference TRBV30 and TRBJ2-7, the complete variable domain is SQTIHQWPATLVQPVGSPLSLECTVEGTSNPNLYWYRQAAGRGLQLLFYSVGIGQISSEVPQNLSASRPQDRQFILSSKKLLLSDSGFYLCAWARDPLYEQYFGPGTRLTVT.

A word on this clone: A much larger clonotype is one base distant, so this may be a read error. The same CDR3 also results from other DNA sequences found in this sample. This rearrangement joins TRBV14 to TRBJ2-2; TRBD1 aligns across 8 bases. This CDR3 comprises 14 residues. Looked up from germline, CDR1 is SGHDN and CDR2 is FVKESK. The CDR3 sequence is CASSHTYRGEQLFF. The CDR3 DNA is TGCGCCAGCAGCCACACATACAGGGGGGAACAGCTGTTTTTT.